These 20 T cell receptor beta chains originate from one sample sequenced in a study of technical replicates of blood from a few donors (dated by TCRdb to the late 2010s). Libraries were built with the immunoSEQ multiplex PCR assay. Sourced from immuneACCESS, this table was stored by TCRdb with only in-frame sequences that have V and J called. A share of the clones is absent; for the studies checked, an unresolved V gene accounts for under half, and the remainder has no known explanation. Across this sample there are approximately 13,000 clones, with roughly 83% seen only once. Of the sample, about 11% is held by the ten largest clones. Sequenced material: PBMCs. The origin of the receptors is a human donor in good health.

The genes are TRBV11-1 and TRBJ2-7; the D gene is possibly TRBD2 (6 bases). Trimming took 5 bases from V and 6 from J, leaving 14 bases between them. Germline loops: CDR1 SGHAT, CDR2 FQDESV (reference sequence). The CDR3 sequence is 13 residues long. The CDR3 is CASSPGPGGEQYF. CDR3 DNA: TGTGCCAGCAGCCCTGGGCCCGGGGGCGAGCAGTACTTC.

The chain recombines TRBV18 with TRBJ2-2; D remains ambiguous. V lost 3 bases and J 5 bases, leaving 19 bases between the germline ends. The germline V gene encodes CDR1 KGHSH and CDR2 LQKENI. This CDR3 has 17 amino acids. CDR3 coding DNA: TGTGCCAGCTCACCCGGAACGGCAGGTTCAAAAACCGGGGAGCTGTTTTTT. Translated, it gives CASSPGTAGSKTGELFF. Full variable domain (rest looked up from reference TRBV18 and TRBJ2-2): NAGVMQNPRHLVRRRGQEARLRCSPMKGHSHVYWYRQLPEEGLKFMVYLQKENIIDESGMPKERFSAEFPKEGPSILRIQQVVRGDSAAYFCASSPGTAGSKTGELFFGEGSRLTVL.

The chain combines TRBV2 with TRBJ1-5, with 7 bases matching TRBD1. CDR3 length: 15 amino acids. V shed 6 bases and J 0 bases; nucleotides not matched to a gene: 5. The germline CDR1 and CDR2 sequences are SNHLY and FYNNEI. The CDR3: CASSAGTDSNQPQHF. The CDR3 DNA is TGTGCCAGCAGCGCCGGGACAGATAGCAATCAGCCCCAGCATTTT.

This clone was detected only once. The chain joins TRBV18 to TRBJ2-7; TRBD2 matches 10 bases. The CDR3 has 16 residues. The J segment lost 5 bases and the V segment lost 5 bases, leaving 12 bases of the junction unmatched. CDR1 is KGHSH, CDR2 LQKENI, per germline. The CDR3 here is CASSTLAGSSLHEQYF. The CDR3 nucleotides read TGTGCCAGCTCAACACTAGCGGGATCAAGTCTCCACGAGCAGTACTTC. Using reference TRBV18 and TRBJ2-7 for the parts outside the CDR3, the full variable domain is NAGVMQNPRHLVRRRGQEARLRCSPMKGHSHVYWYRQLPEEGLKFMVYLQKENIIDESGMPKERFSAEFPKEGPSILRIQQVVRGDSAAYFCASSTLAGSSLHEQYFGPGTRLTVT.

The V and J genes are TRBV4-2 and TRBJ1-4; TRBD1 is a possible D gene (5 bases). Trimming cost V 0 bases and J 4 bases, with 12 bases left between them. CDR1 LGHNA and CDR2 YNFKEQ come from the germline V gene. The CDR3 consists of 16 residues. CDR3 amino acids: CASSQDLGEVNEKLFF. The CDR3 DNA sequence: TGTGCCAGCAGCCAAGATTTGGGGGAGGTTAATGAAAAACTGTTTTTT.

The CDR3 spells CASSSKPGQGDEKLFF. In DNA, the CDR3 is TGCGCCAGCAGCTCCAAACCTGGACAGGGCGATGAAAAACTGTTTTTT. The rearrangement joins TRBV5-1 to TRBJ1-4, with 8 bases fitting TRBD1. J was trimmed by 6 bases and V by 3 bases; bases with no gene match: 10. The CDR3 has 16 residues. Germline CDR1 is SGHRS and CDR2 is YFSETQ.

This chain links TRBV2 with TRBJ2-7; 9 nucleotides line up with TRBD2. The CDR3 runs to 15 residues. V lost 3 bases and J lost 2; bases outside the gene matches: 5. Germline CDR1 reads SNHLY; CDR2 reads FYNNEI. CDR3: CASSEAAGGPYEQYF. CDR3 DNA sequence: TGTGCCAGCAGTGAGGCAGCGGGAGGCCCCTACGAGCAGTACTTC.

This chain joins TRBV9 and TRBJ1-2; tentative D call: TRBD1 (5 bases). The CDR3 is 16 amino acids. Trimming cost V 2 bases and J 1 base, with 15 bases left between them. Germline CDR1 is SGDLS and CDR2 is YYNGEE. The CDR3 reads CASSVDRGKVNYGYTF. The CDR3 DNA sequence: TGTGCCAGCAGCGTTGATAGGGGAAAAGTTAACTATGGCTACACCTTC.

The rearrangement joins TRBV1 to TRBJ2-1; TRBD2, the table's D call, was not compared with the DNA. TRBV1 is recorded as a pseudogene. The CDR3 has 18 amino acids. The CDR3 DNA is TGCACCAGCAGCCAATCGCCGGGGAGGCGGGAAATCTACAATGAGCAGTTCTTC. Amino acid sequence: CTSSQSPGRREIYNEQFF.

The rearrangement links TRBV5-4 to TRBJ1-2; 8 nucleotides line up with TRBD1. J was trimmed by 7 bases and V by 4 bases; bases with no gene match: 12. The CDR3 is 15 residues long. CDR1 is SGHNT, CDR2 YYREEE, per germline (reference sequence). The CDR3 DNA sequence: TGTGCCAGCAGCCTTGGGGTCCAGGGGGCGGCTGGCTACACCTTC. It is translated as CASSLGVQGAAGYTF.

The rearrangement links TRBV19 to TRBJ2-1; TRBD2 agrees at 11 bases. V was clipped by 3 bases and J by 14 bases; unmatched bases: 9. Germline CDR1 reads LNHDA; CDR2 reads SQIVND (reference sequence). The CDR3 is made up of 14 amino acids. The CDR3, as DNA: TGTGCCAGTAGTATGTCCCAACTAGCGGGAGACAAGTTCTTC. Translation gives CASSMSQLAGDKFF.

The chain joins TRBV2 to TRBJ1-2; D is possibly TRBD1 (6 bases). The V end lost 0 bases, the J end lost 5 bases, and 16 bases lay between the germline ends. Germline V gene sequence: CDR1 SNHLY, CDR2 FYNNEI. This CDR3 spans 16 amino acids. CDR3 residues: CASSEAFGGRGYGYTF. In DNA, the CDR3 is TGTGCCAGCAGTGAAGCTTTCGGGGGGCGCGGGTATGGCTACACCTTC.

The genes are TRBV2 and TRBJ1-1, with D unresolved. Trimming pared 6 bases from V and 4 bases from J, leaving 9 bases between. Germline loops: CDR1 SNHLY, CDR2 FYNNEI. There are 12 residues in the CDR3. CDR3: CASRDSGTEAFF. CDR3 sequence (DNA): TGTGCCAGCAGGGACTCGGGCACTGAAGCTTTCTTT.

The V call is TRBV28, the J call TRBJ2-1; perhaps TRBD1 as D (5 bases). Germline lookup yields CDR1 MDHEN and CDR2 SYDVKM. V was cut by 8 bases and J by 7 bases, with 15 bases left in between. The CDR3 has 13 residues. The CDR3 is CASGAPAENEQFF. The CDR3 nucleotides are TGTGCCAGCGGGGCCCCCGCGGAAAATGAGCAGTTCTTC.

This clone occurred a few times. The gene calls are TRBV11-3 and TRBJ2-2, with D possibly TRBD1 on 6 matching bases. Trimming took off 1 base at V and 0 bases at J, with 12 bases between the two ends. This CDR3 has 17 residues. The germline CDR1 and CDR2 sequences are SGHNT and YENEEA. The CDR3 DNA is TGTGCCAGCAGCTTAGCCGCAACAGGGACGAACACCGGGGAGCTGTTTTTT. Its translation: CASSLAATGTNTGELFF. Filled out from reference TRBV11-3 and TRBJ2-2, the complete variable domain reads EAGVVQSPRYKIIEKKQPVAFWCNPISGHNTLYWYLQNLGQGPELLIRYENEEAVDDSQLPKDRFSAERLKGVDSTLKIQPAELGDSAVYLCASSLAATGTNTGELFFGEGSRLTVL.

The rearrangement uses TRBV10-3 and TRBJ2-1; perhaps TRBD1 as D (6 bases). Germline V gene sequence: CDR1 ENHRY, CDR2 SYGVKD. Trimming stripped 10 bases from V and 6 bases from J, with 16 bases between. The CDR3 sequence is 13 residues long. The CDR3 is CATKGQAGNEQFF. Written as DNA, the CDR3 is TGTGCCACCAAGGGACAAGCAGGCAATGAGCAGTTCTTC.

The chain carries TRBV2 and TRBJ2-5, with D possibly matching TRBD2 (5 bases). The CDR3 is made up of 11 amino acids. CDR1 is SNHLY, CDR2 FYNNEI, per germline. V was shortened by 8 bases and J by 5 bases, with 9 bases between the two germline ends. The DNA for the CDR3 is TGTGCCAGCGGGAGTGCGGAGACCCAGTACTTC. This sequence encodes CASGSAETQYF.

The rearrangement joins TRBV27 to TRBJ2-7, with 9 bases identical to TRBD2. This CDR3 contains 15 residues. CDR1 is MNHEY, CDR2 SMNVEV, per germline (reference sequence). V shed 5 bases and J 1 base; nucleotides not matched to a gene: 6. Here the CDR3 reads CASSPSGRRSYEQYF. CDR3 DNA sequence: TGTGCCAGCAGTCCAAGCGGGAGGAGGTCCTACGAGCAGTACTTC.

V usage is TRBV19 and J usage is TRBJ2-7, with TRBD1 identical over 9 bases. Germline V gives CDR1 LNHDA, CDR2 SQIVND (reference sequence). The CDR3 has 13 residues. With V trimmed by 5 bases and J by 10 bases, 9 bases remained unmatched. CDR3 sequence: CASSQGQGGVQYF. The DNA of the CDR3 is TGTGCCAGTAGTCAGGGACAGGGAGGCGTCCAGTACTTC.

The chain carries TRBV5-6 and TRBJ2-2, with D unresolved. The CDR3 covers 16 residues. The germline V gene has CDR1 SGHDT and CDR2 YYEEEE. Trimming shortened V by 1 base and J by 4 bases, and 14 bases separated the two germline ends. Here the CDR3 DNA reads TGTGCCAGCAGCTTGTTCGTGAGCCCGGGCACCGGGGAGCTGTTTTTT. Translating it yields CASSLFVSPGTGELFF.